The 19 T cell receptor beta chains below come from one sample, sequenced in a study of cytomegalovirus exposure and HLA in healthy donors. PCR used 60 Vbeta primers and 13 Jbeta primers. Repertoires were generated with immunoSEQ multiplex PCR, while TCRdb's copy carries only in-frame clones and drops some. The sample consists of under 150,000 clones, 9.4% of them appearing once. The sample was PBMCs. The receptors derive from a male donor in good health and CMV-seronegative.

This clone appeared a few times. The rearrangement links TRBV6-1 to TRBJ1-5; D is perhaps TRBD1 (6 bases). Per germline, CDR1 MNHNS and CDR2 SASEGT. Trimming removed 8 bases at V and 2 bases at J, with 16 bases between. The CDR3 has 15 amino acids. The CDR3 sequence: CASFSGEGGNQPQHF. CDR3 in DNA: TGTGCCAGCTTCTCAGGGGAAGGAGGCAATCAGCCCCAGCATTTT.

The V gene is TRBV4-1, the J gene TRBJ2-5; 12 bases match TRBD2. V gave up 3 bases and J gave up 5 bases; unmatched junction bases: 10. CDR1 MGHRA and CDR2 YSYEKL come from the germline V gene. The length of the CDR3 is 17 residues. CDR3 bases: TGCGCCAGCAGCCAGGTCCTAGCGGGAGGGCCAGGGGAGACCCAGTACTTC. Encoded protein: CASSQVLAGGPGETQYF.

The table lists this clone with a few counts. J is TRBJ1-4 and V is TRBV9, with TRBD1 as a possible D gene (6 bases). The CDR3 consists of 16 residues. Germline CDR1 reads SGDLS; CDR2 reads YYNGEE. V was shortened by 4 bases and J by 4 bases, with 17 bases between the two germline ends. The CDR3 DNA sequence: TGTGCCAGCAGCTTAATGGGGGGGCAGTTTAATGAAAAACTGTTTTTT. Its translation: CASSLMGGQFNEKLFF.

The chain is built from TRBV7-9 and TRBJ2-1; D gene uncertain. Trimming left V 5 bases short and J 3 bases short, with 14 bases between. The length of the CDR3 is 15 residues. The germline gives CDR1 SEHNR, CDR2 FQNEAQ (reference sequence). CDR3 loop: CASSPIVGVYNEQFF. CDR3 sequence (DNA): TGTGCCAGCAGCCCCATCGTAGGAGTCTACAATGAGCAGTTCTTC.

There are a few counts of this clone. The chain uses TRBV28 and TRBJ2-1; tentatively, D is TRBD2 (5 bases). CDR3 length: 15 residues. CDR1 and CDR2 from the germline V gene are MDHEN and SYDVKM. V was cut by 2 bases and J by 6 bases, with 14 bases left in between. CDR3 protein: CASSLSMRLPNEQFF. In nucleotides, the CDR3 is TGTGCCAGCAGTTTAAGTATGAGACTACCCAATGAGCAGTTCTTC.

J is TRBJ2-5 and V is TRBV30, with D hard to call. V dropped 4 bases and J dropped 5 bases, with 14 bases sitting between them. Germline CDR1 and CDR2: GTSNPN and SVGIG (reference sequence). The CDR3 loop spans 13 amino acids. This CDR3 reads CAWTASPRETQYF. The CDR3, as DNA: TGTGCCTGGACTGCTTCCCCTCGGGAGACCCAGTACTTC.

On this clone itself: An end of the junction does not agree with germline; a read error may underlie this. This chain joins TRBV2 and TRBJ2-3, with unresolved D. Germline loops: CDR1 SNHLY, CDR2 FYNNEI. This CDR3 spans 13 amino acids. The CDR3 is CAISAPGTDTQYF. The CDR3, as DNA: TGTGCCATCAGTGCCCCTGGCACAGATACGCAGTATTTT.

With respect to this clone: Other DNA sequences from this sample encode an identical CDR3 as well. The chain uses TRBV5-6 and TRBJ1-6, with D unclear. Germline loops: CDR1 SGHDT, CDR2 YYEEEE. Trimming stripped 3 bases from V and 3 bases from J, with 16 bases between. This CDR3 is 17 amino acids long. This CDR3 reads CASSSGQAGNYNSPLHF. Written as DNA, the CDR3 is TGTGCCAGCAGCTCGGGTCAGGCCGGGAACTATAATTCACCCCTCCACTTT. Complete variable domain (other parts from reference TRBV5-6 and TRBJ1-6): DAGVTQSPTHLIKTRGQQVTLRCSPKSGHDTVSWYQQALGQGPQFIFQYYEEEERQRGNFPDRFSGHQFPNYSSELNVNALLLGDSALYLCASSSGQAGNYNSPLHFGNGTRLTVT.

This clone came up a few times. This chain connects TRBV5-1 to TRBJ1-4, with D perhaps TRBD1 (5 bases). V was shortened by 2 bases and J by 4 bases, with 12 bases between the two germline ends. Germline CDR1 SGHRS, CDR2 YFSETQ. The CDR3 is made up of 15 amino acids. The CDR3 region is CASSLRDSYNEKLFF. The DNA of the CDR3 is TGCGCCAGCAGCTTACGCGACAGCTATAATGAAAAACTGTTTTTT.

The chain carries TRBV28 and TRBJ2-7; 8 positions match TRBD2. Germline assignment: CDR1 MDHEN and CDR2 SYDVKM. Trimming at V came to 7 bases and at J to 2 bases, leaving 4 bases not matched to a gene. CDR3 length: 13 amino acids. The CDR3 loop is CASTGGVPYEQYF. In nucleotides, the CDR3 is TGTGCCAGCACCGGGGGGGTCCCCTACGAGCAGTACTTC.

This chain connects TRBV29-1 to TRBJ2-2; TRBD1 matches 7 bases. Germline V gives CDR1 SQVTM, CDR2 ANQGSEA. V gave up 6 bases and J gave up 8 bases; unmatched junction bases: 12. The CDR3 length is 14 residues. CDR3 sequence reads: CSVDRAGDGGELFF. DNA for the CDR3: TGCAGCGTAGACAGGGCCGGTGATGGGGGGGAGCTGTTTTTT.

V and J are TRBV4-3 and TRBJ2-7, with a possible D match to TRBD1 (5 bases). There are 13 residues in the CDR3. Trimming removed 1 base at V and 5 bases at J, with 9 bases between. The germline V gene encodes CDR1 LGHNA and CDR2 YSLEER. In DNA form, the CDR3 reads TGCGCCAGCAGCCAAGGAAGGGGCAACGAGCAGTACTTC. As protein: CASSQGRGNEQYF.

This sequence joins TRBV28 and TRBJ1-4; 8 bases agree with TRBD1. V gave up 5 bases and J gave up 5 bases; unmatched junction bases: 10. In germline, CDR1 is MDHEN, CDR2 SYDVKM. The CDR3 extends over 16 amino acids. The CDR3 is CASSRDRPTFNEKLFF. The DNA of the CDR3 is TGTGCCAGCAGTCGGGACAGGCCCACTTTCAATGAAAAACTGTTTTTT.

The CDR3, as DNA: TGTGCCAGCAGCCCCCTTTCCTACAATGAGCAGTTCTTC. Its translation: CASSPLSYNEQFF. The rearrangement uses TRBV11-2 and TRBJ2-1; D is unresolved. The CDR3 is 13 amino acids. Germline CDR1 SGHAT, CDR2 FQNNGV. Trimming took 5 bases from V and 1 from J, leaving 6 bases between them.

This clone came up a few times. CDR3 loop: CASTTSGANVLTF. Written as DNA, the CDR3 is TGTGCCAGTACAACTTCTGGGGCCAACGTCCTGACTTTC. V usage is TRBV19 and J usage is TRBJ2-6; D is uncertain. CDR1 is LNHDA and CDR2 is SQIVND in the germline V gene (reference sequence). This CDR3 has 13 amino acids. V was pared by 7 bases and J by 1 base, with 5 bases between.

The chain links TRBV28 to TRBJ1-1; 8 positions agree with TRBD1. The CDR3 covers 13 residues. The V gene end was trimmed by 5 bases and the J gene end by 4 bases; junction bases not matched to a gene: 3. Germline V gives CDR1 MDHEN, CDR2 SYDVKM. In DNA form, the CDR3 reads TGTGCCAGCAGTGGCGACAGGGGCACTGAAGCTTTCTTT. Protein: CASSGDRGTEAFF.

A few counts support this clone. The chain uses TRBV6-5 and TRBJ2-1; D call uncertain. CDR3 length: 15 amino acids. Trimming stripped 2 bases from V and 10 bases from J, with 18 bases between. Germline V gene sequence: CDR1 MNHEY, CDR2 SVGAGI. The CDR3: CASSYDVVLSTEQFF. DNA of the CDR3: TGTGCCAGCAGTTACGATGTAGTTTTGTCGACAGAGCAGTTCTTC.

The J gene is TRBJ2-7, the V gene TRBV7-2, with 9 bases aligning to TRBD2. The CDR3 contains 15 residues. The V and J ends lost 6 bases and 0 bases, in that order; junction bases with no gene match: 6. The germline gives CDR1 SGHTA, CDR2 FQGNSA. CDR3 DNA sequence: TGTGCCAGCAGTGTTGGACTAGCGAGCTCCTACGAGCAGTACTTC. As protein: CASSVGLASSYEQYF.

The table lists this clone with a few counts. The CDR3 DNA follows: TGTGCCAGCTCCGCGGCAGGGGATTTCGGGGAGCTGTTTTTT. Amino acids: CASSAAGDFGELFF. The J gene is TRBJ2-2, the V gene TRBV18, with D possibly being TRBD1 (6 bases). Germline V lookup: CDR1 KGHSH, CDR2 LQKENI. The CDR3 covers 14 residues. The germline V and J ends were trimmed by 6 bases and 7 bases, with 15 bases remaining between them.